This TCR beta chain was sequenced for a study of spatial heterogeneity in lung cancer. General study results and limits: Ubiquitous and regional nonsynonymous mutations were tracked by counts of ubiquitous and regional expanded TCRs, respectively. Counts of expanded alpha and beta TCRs within tumors tracked the tumor nonsynonymous mutation count.

This clonotype qualifies as medium-sized. Its antigen remains unidentified. Germline V gene data show CDR1 as SGHKS and CDR2 as YYEKEE (reference sequence). The CDR3 is made up of 15 amino acids. V dropped 1 base and J dropped 1 base, with 11 bases sitting between them. Time point given: sample taken at primary tumor resection. Unsorted whole RNA of tumor, nontumor lung or frozen PBMC was sequenced. TCRdb re-derived calls from the 5' RACE reads in MiXCR, one entry per CDR3 protein. The sample holds approximately 12,000 distinct CDR3 sequences, 9% to 14% seen once. The chain couples TRBV5-5 to TRBJ2-5; perhaps TRBD2 as D (5 bases). This receptor was taken from a female donor with early-stage non-small cell lung cancer. Source: lung tumor tissue, taken at surgery. The CDR3 protein is CASSLLTGIQETQYF. CDR3 DNA: TGTGCCAGCAGCTTGCTCACCGGGATCCAAGAGACCCAGTACTTC.